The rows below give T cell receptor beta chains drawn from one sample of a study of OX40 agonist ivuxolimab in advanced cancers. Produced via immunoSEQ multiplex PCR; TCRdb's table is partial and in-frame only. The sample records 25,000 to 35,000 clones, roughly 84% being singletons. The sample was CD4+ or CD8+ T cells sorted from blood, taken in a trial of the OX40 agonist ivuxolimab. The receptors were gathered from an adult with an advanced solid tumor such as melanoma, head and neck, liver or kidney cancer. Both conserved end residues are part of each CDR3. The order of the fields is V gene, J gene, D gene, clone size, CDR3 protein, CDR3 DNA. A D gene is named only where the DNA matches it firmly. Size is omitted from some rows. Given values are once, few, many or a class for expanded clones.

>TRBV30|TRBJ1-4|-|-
CALEMDSEKLFF
TGTGCCTTAGAGATGGATTCGGAAAAACTGTTTTTT
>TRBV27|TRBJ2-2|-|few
CASSLIGGAGELFF
TGTGCCAGCAGTTTAATCGGTGGGGCCGGGGAGCTGTTTTTT
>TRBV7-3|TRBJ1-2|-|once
CASSLGWGEDGYTF
TGTGCCAGCAGCTTAGGGTGGGGGGAGGATGGCTACACCTTC
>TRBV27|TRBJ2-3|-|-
CASSLIGTDTQYF
TGTGCCAGCAGTCTGATTGGCACAGATACGCAGTATTTT
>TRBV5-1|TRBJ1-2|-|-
CASSPEVGPRHYGYTF
TGCGCCAGCAGCCCCGAGGTGGGGCCACGACACTATGGCTACACCTTC
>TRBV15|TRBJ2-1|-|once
CATSRDWGGQRNNNEQFF
TGTGCCACCAGCAGAGATTGGGGGGGGCAGCGGAACAACAATGAGCAGTTCTTC
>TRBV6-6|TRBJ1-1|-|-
CASSSDSLNTEAFF
TGTGCCAGCAGCTCAGACAGTTTGAACACTGAAGCTTTCTTT
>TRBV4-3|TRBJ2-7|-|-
CASSQDLGRFSYEQYF
TGCGCCAGCAGCCAAGATCTCGGCAGGTTCTCCTACGAGCAGTACTTC
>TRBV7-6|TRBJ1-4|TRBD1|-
CASSRGGTGDEKLFF
TGTGCCAGCAGCCGCGGTGGGACAGGGGATGAAAAACTGTTTTTT
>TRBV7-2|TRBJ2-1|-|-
CASSLGVGAYNEQFF
TGTGCCAGCAGCTTAGGGGTGGGAGCCTACAATGAGCAGTTCTTC
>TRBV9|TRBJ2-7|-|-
CASSVAQGRSYEQYF
TGTGCCAGCAGCGTAGCACAGGGAAGGTCCTACGAGCAGTACTTC
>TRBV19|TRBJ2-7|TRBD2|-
CASSASGGAYEQYF
TGTGCCAGTAGTGCTAGCGGGGGGGCTTACGAGCAGTACTTC
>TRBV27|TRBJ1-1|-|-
CASSISRGAEGFF
TGTGCCAGCAGTATCTCCCGTGGGGCAGAAGGCTTCTTT
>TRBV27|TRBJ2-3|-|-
CASSLARITDTQYF
TGTGCCAGCAGCCTAGCGAGAATCACAGATACGCAGTATTTT
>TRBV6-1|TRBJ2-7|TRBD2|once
CASSERGVAYEQYF
TGTGCCAGCAGTGAACGGGGGGTCGCCTACGAGCAGTACTTC
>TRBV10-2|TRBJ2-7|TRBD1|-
CASSLPGQGNEQYF
TGCGCCAGCAGCTTACCGGGACAGGGGAACGAGCAGTACTTC
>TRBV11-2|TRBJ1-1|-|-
CASSLGGNEAFF
TGTGCCAGCAGCTTAGGGGGCAACGAAGCTTTCTTT
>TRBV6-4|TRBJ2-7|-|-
CASSEGLGSSYEQYF
TGTGCCAGCAGTGAAGGTCTCGGTAGCTCCTACGAGCAGTACTTC
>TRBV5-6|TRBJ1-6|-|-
CASSSSGANSPLHF
TGTGCCAGCAGCTCCTCAGGGGCTAATTCACCCCTCCACTTT
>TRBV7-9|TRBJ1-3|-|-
CASSSGESSGNTIYF
TGTGCCAGCAGCTCCGGAGAGAGCTCTGGAAACACCATATATTTT
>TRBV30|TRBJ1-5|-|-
CAWSGGAGSNQPQHF
TGTGCCTGGAGTGGCGGCGCAGGAAGCAATCAGCCCCAGCATTTT
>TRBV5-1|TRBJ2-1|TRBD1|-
CASSRGQGGPYNEQFF
TGCGCCAGCAGTCGGGGACAGGGGGGACCCTACAATGAGCAGTTCTTC
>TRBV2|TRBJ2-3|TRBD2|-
CASSVAGALGTQYF
TGTGCCAGCAGTGTAGCGGGGGCTTTGGGTACGCAGTATTTT
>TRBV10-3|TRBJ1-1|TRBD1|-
CAISRDRGSYTEAFF
TGTGCCATCAGTCGGGACAGGGGATCTTACACTGAAGCTTTCTTT
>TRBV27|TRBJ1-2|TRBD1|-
CASSLGTGPIYGYTF
TGTGCCAGCAGTTTAGGGACAGGGCCTATCTATGGCTACACCTTC
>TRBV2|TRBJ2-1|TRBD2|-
CASRFGTSGAYNEQFF
TGTGCCAGCAGATTCGGGACTAGCGGGGCATACAATGAGCAGTTCTTC
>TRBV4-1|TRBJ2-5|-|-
CASSQEYVGETQYF
TGCGCCAGCAGCCAAGAGTACGTGGGAGAGACCCAGTACTTC
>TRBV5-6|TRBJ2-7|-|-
CASSPPGTPREQYF
TGTGCCAGCAGCCCCCCCGGGACTCCCCGAGAGCAGTACTTC